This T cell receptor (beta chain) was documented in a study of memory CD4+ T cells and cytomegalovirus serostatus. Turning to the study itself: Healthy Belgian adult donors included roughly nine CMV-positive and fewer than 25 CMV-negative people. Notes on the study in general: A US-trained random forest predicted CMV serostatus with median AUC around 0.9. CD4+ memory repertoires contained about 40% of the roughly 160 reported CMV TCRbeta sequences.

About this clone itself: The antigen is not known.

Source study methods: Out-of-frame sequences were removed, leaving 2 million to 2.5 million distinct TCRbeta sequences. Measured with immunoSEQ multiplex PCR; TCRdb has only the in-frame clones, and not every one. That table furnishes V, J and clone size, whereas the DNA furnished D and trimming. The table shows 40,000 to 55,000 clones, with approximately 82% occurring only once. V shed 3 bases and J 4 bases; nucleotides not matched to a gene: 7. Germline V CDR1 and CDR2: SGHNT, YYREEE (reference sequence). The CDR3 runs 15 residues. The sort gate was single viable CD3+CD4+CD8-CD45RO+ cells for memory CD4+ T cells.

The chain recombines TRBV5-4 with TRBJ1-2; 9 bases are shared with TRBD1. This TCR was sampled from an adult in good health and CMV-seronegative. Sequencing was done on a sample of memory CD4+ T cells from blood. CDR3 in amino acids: CASSYTGTGLYGYTF. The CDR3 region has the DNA TGTGCCAGCAGCTACACCGGGACAGGGCTCTATGGCTACACCTTC.